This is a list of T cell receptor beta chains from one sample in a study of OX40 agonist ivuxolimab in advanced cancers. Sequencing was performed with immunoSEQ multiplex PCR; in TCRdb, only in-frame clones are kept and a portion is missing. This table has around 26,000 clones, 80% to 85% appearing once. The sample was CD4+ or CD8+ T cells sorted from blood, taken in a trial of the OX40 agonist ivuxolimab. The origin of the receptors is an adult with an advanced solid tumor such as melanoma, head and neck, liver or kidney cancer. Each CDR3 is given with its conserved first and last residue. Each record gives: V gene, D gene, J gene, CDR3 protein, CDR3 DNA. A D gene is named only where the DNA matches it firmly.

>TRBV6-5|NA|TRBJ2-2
CASSYSPMGTGELFF
TGTGCCAGCAGTTATTCCCCTATGGGAACCGGGGAGCTGTTTTTT
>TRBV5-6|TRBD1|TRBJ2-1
CASSPRTGHRSYNEQFF
TGTGCCAGCAGCCCACGGACAGGGCATAGGTCCTACAATGAGCAGTTCTTC
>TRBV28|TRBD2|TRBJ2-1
CASRQGLSSYNEQFF
TGTGCCAGCAGGCAGGGACTAAGCTCCTACAATGAGCAGTTCTTC
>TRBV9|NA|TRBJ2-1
CASSFGRVVDNEQFF
TGTGCCAGCAGCTTCGGCAGGGTGGTGGACAATGAGCAGTTCTTC
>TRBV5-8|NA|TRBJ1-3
CASSLRVGSSGNTIYF
TGTGCCAGCAGCTTGAGGGTCGGAAGCTCTGGAAACACCATATATTTT
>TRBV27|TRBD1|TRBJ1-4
CASSLLDGGTGREKLFF
TGTGCCAGCAGTTTACTCGACGGAGGGACAGGACGTGAAAAACTGTTTTTT
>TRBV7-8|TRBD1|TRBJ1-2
CASSIGTGGNYGYTF
TGTGCCAGCAGCATTGGGACAGGGGGTAACTATGGCTACACCTTC
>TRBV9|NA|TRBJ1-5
CASSEGPGSNQPQHF
TGTGCCAGCAGCGAGGGCCCGGGGAGCAATCAGCCCCAGCATTTT
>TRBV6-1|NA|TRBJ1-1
CATNFDREAFF
TGTGCCACCAATTTCGACAGAGAAGCTTTCTTT
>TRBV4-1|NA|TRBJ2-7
CASSQDRAGVDEQYF
TGCGCCAGCAGCCAAGATCGTGCAGGGGTCGACGAGCAGTACTTC
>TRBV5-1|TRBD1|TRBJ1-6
CASSLAGQGGSPLHF
TGCGCCAGCAGCTTGGCGGGACAGGGAGGTTCACCCCTCCACTTT